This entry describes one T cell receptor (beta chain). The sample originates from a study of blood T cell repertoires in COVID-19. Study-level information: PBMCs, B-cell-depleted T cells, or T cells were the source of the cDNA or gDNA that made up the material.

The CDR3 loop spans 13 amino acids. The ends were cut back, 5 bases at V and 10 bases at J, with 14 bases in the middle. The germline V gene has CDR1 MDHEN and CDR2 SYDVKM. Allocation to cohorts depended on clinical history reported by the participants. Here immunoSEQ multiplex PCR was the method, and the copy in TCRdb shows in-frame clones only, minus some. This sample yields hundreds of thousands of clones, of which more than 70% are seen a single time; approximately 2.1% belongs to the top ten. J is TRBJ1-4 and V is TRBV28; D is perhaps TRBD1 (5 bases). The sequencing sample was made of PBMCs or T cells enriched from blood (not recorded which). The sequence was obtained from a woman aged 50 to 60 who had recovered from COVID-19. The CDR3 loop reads CASSRDSRRKLFF. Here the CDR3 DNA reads TGTGCCAGCAGTCGGGACTCACGTCGAAAACTGTTTTTT.